Reported below is one TCR beta chain. What this receptor recognizes is not known. Per-base qualities were not stored, and no clone one base away is much larger. This specimen belongs to a study of T cells in Graves' hyperthyroidism and ophthalmopathy (dated by TCRdb to the late 2010s). At the level of the whole study: Peripheral blood was collected at initial diagnosis, before any treatment. To identify distinguishing TCR V-J signatures, a discovery cohort of about 100 patients was used, comprising under 45 with Graves' ophthalmopathy and 57 with stable Graves' hyperthyroidism. An independent validation cohort of 18 to 20 hyperthyroidism patients and 17 patients who later progressed to ophthalmopathy tested prospective prediction of ophthalmopathy. The roughly 99 discovery patients were divided at random into training and test sets in a 7:3 ratio. The study also compared thyroid tissue and blood T-cell repertoires from 6 or 7 Graves' hyperthyroidism patients. Once sampling was done, hyperthyroidism patients were given methimazole at a starting dose of 30 mg daily, whereas ophthalmopathy patients were given high-dose intravenous methylprednisolone. The paper describes TCR Vbeta CDR3 sequencing of roughly 130 peripheral blood samples, made up of 43 ophthalmopathy patients, approximately 73 hyperthyroidism patients and 17 progressor patients. Results the study describes overall, beyond this receptor: Sample size was not statistically predetermined, and investigators were not blinded to group allocation. Most expanded thyroid clonotypes (frequency above 0.001) were also found in blood, which suggests that blood repertoires may mirror thyroid immune responses. A model built on a 13 V-J signature distinguished ophthalmopathy from stable hyperthyroidism, reaching around 90% sensitivity and around 81% specificity in cross-validation and 80%/75% in testing. During validation, the model predicted progression to ophthalmopathy a median of approximately six months ahead of onset, with almost 71% sensitivity and 72.22% specificity.

TCR beta CDR3 regions were amplified from RNA transcripts. A first-round RT-PCR of the TCR CDR3 used the HTBI primer set with the Qiagen OneStep RT-PCR kit. Libraries were constructed in a second round of multiplex PCR, after which size selection and purification were carried out. Paired-end sequencing of the libraries was performed with 100 bp reads on an Illumina HiSeq2000. As for the original processing: SOAPnuke was used to process the raw data, removing reads that contained adapters or uncalled bases, had a mean Phred below 15, or lacked an exact match to the constant primer or identifier. High-quality paired reads were merged with COPE v1.2.5, and unique nucleotide sequences were defined as clonotypes. MiTCR v1.1 was used to align the clonotypes against IMGT TRBV, TRBD and TRBJ reference segments. Only V-J combinations with frequency above 0.0001, covering 99.2% of repertoires, were analysed. The TCS score was defined as the ratio of F50 (clonal expansion) to E x V (chaos), calculated using BLOSUM62-based TCRdist between CDR3 peptides within each V-J. Welch's t-statistics and random forest reduced approximately 520 V-J features to roughly 13, which were used in a naive Bayes classifier (R e1071). TCRdb itself trimmed the public reads at Q25 with fastp, ran MiXCR and retained productive beta chains. Entries that share a CDR3 protein sequence are merged under the most common genes and DNA. V and J calls and clone size were set by TCRdb, not the authors. The sample records 250,000 to 300,000 distinct CDR3 sequences, roughly a fifth of which are singletons. The ten largest clones take up approximately 37% of the sample.

Moderately to severely active disease, a Clinical Activity Score of at least 3, a NOSPECS grade of at least 4, and a duration under 3 months were present in ophthalmopathy patients. The study excluded patients with uncontrolled infections, other autoimmune diseases, pregnancy or lactation. Diagnoses were established on the basis of clinical symptoms, serum thyroxine and TRAb, thyroid ultrasound, and orbital computed tomography. PBMCs were separated from over 9 ml of fresh peripheral blood using Ficoll-Paque density gradient centrifugation. Total RNA was extracted using Trizol reagent, and RNA quality was assessed on an Agilent 2100 Bioanalyzer. The material sequenced was blood. The source of this sequence is a man aged 45-60 years with Graves' ophthalmopathy.

The bases are TGTGCCAGCAGCCTACAGGGGCGAGTTAACACTGAAGCTTTCTTT. This is translated as CASSLQGRVNTEAFF. The chain is assembled from TRBV9 and TRBJ1-1; 7 middle bases align to TRBD1. For CDR1 and CDR2, the germline V gene lists SGDLS and YYNGEE. Compared with germline, V lacks 4 bases and J lacks 2 bases; bases without a gene match: 8. The CDR3 holds 15 amino acids from the cysteine to the phenylalanine. The retained sequence is limited to the CDR3, 45 bases, with the frame set at the first base.